The subject of this entry is one T cell receptor (beta chain). This record belongs to a study of T cells in Graves' hyperthyroidism and ophthalmopathy. Looking at the study overall: Peripheral blood collection took place at initial diagnosis, before any treatment.

Out of more than 8 ml of fresh peripheral blood came the PBMCs. TCR beta CDR3 region amplification was performed from RNA transcripts. Researchers ran a first-round RT-PCR on the TCR CDR3 using the HTBI primer set. TCRdb recomputed calls from the multiplex PCR reads with MiXCR, one row per CDR3 protein. The sample yields a few hundred thousand distinct CDR3 sequences, about 15% seen once. The CDR3 is made up of 14 amino acids. Trimming left V 1 base short and J 2 bases short, with 11 bases between. Germline V gene lookup returns CDR1 DFQATT and CDR2 SNEGSKA (reference sequence). This sequence originates from a woman aged 25 to 39 with Graves' ophthalmopathy. Sequences were obtained from blood. This sequence joins TRBV20-1 and TRBJ2-5, with D unresolved. The CDR3 here is CSARGQPWQETQYF. CDR3 DNA: TGCAGTGCTAGAGGCCAACCGTGGCAAGAGACCCAGTACTTC.